This T cell receptor (beta chain) was observed in a study of metastatic and nonmetastatic thyroid tumors. Whole-study context: Blood and tumor or nodule tissue repertoires from malignant and benign thyroid patients were compared. Notes on the study in general: Relative to benign nodules, malignant thyroid tumors were reportedly characterized by significantly elevated TCR beta diversity in blood and tumor.

This clone appeared many times. The antigen is unknown. All patients reached thyroid surgery having received no treatment beforehand. As originally analysed: A papillary thyroid cancer distant-metastasis classifier was built from CDR3 differences across clinicopathological groups. TCRdb re-clonotyped the PCR reads through MiXCR. The V and J calls reflect TCRdb's pipeline rather than the authors' work. The data contain about 38,000 clones, around 30% of them singletons. The sequence was collected from a male donor with papillary thyroid cancer or a benign thyroid nodule (not recorded which). Some clones in this sample may be carry-over from other donors' samples. The sample comprised blood.

The CDR3 DNA is TGTGCCAGCAGGGTAAACAGGAACACTGAAGCTTTCTTT. This encodes CASRVNRNTEAFF. This rearrangement joins TRBV6-1 to TRBJ1-1; the D is unclear. Germline V CDR1 and CDR2: MNHNS, SASEGT. CDR3 length: 13 residues. V lost 6 bases to trimming and J lost 1 base, with 9 bases between them.